This entry describes one T cell receptor beta chain. Its matching antigen is unknown. This sample is part of a study of shared clonotypes between healthy human individuals. Overall study results and limits: In contrast to clonotypes shared by all four donors, non-shared clonotypes had lower generation probabilities. Shared across several donors were roughly 4.7% of the naive CD4 clonotypes.

V was clipped by 2 bases and J by 7 bases; unmatched bases: 13. This CDR3 comprises 18 residues. Per germline, CDR1 MGHRA and CDR2 YSYEKL. Every immunoSEQ plate was one replicate of a subset's evenly spread DNA. Sorted-subset replicate PCR reactions were performed with around 210 ng DNA, corresponding to 25,000 to 35,000 T cell genomes. Assay: immunoSEQ multiplex PCR; the TCRdb copy retains only in-frame clones and omits some. The sample holds some 680,000 clones, around 73% seen once. The chain uses TRBV4-1 and TRBJ2-1; 11 nucleotides agree with TRBD2. The TCR sequence derives from a woman in her 30s in good health. Source material: memory CD4+ T cells sorted from blood. The subset is: CD45RA-negative fraction. CDR3 DNA: TGCGCCAGCAGCCAAAGAGGGATAGCGGGAGGGCCGCGGAATGAGCAGTTCTTC. Translation: CASSQRGIAGGPRNEQFF.